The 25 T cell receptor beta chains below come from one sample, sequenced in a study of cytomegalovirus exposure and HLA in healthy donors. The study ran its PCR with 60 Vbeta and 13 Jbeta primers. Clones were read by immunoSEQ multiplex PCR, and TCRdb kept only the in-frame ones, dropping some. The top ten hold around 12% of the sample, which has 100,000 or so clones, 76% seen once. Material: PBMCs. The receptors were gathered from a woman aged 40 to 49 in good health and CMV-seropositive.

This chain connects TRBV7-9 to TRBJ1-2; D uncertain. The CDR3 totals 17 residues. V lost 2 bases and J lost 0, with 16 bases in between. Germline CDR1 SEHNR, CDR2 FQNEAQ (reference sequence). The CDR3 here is CASSLTQTAVPNYGYTF. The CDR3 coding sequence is TGTGCCAGCAGCTTAACTCAAACTGCGGTCCCTAACTATGGCTACACCTTC.

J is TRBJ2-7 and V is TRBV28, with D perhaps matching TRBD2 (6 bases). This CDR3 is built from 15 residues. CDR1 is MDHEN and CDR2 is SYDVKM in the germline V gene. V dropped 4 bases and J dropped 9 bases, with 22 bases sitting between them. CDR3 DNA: TGTGCCAGCAGTTCGGGGGTACGACCGCTACGAGGGCAGTACTTC. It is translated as CASSSGVRPLRGQYF.

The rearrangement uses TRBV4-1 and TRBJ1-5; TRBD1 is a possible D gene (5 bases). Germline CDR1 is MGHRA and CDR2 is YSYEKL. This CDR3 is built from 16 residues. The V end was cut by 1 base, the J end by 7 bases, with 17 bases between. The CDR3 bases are TGCGCCAGCAGCCAAGGGTGGGGCAACAGGAACCAGCCCCAGCATTTT. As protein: CASSQGWGNRNQPQHF.

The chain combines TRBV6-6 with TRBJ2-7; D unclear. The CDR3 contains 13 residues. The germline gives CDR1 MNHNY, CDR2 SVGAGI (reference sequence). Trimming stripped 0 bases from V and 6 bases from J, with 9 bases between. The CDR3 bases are TGTGCCAGCAGTTACTCGAGGCAGTTCGAGCAGTACTTC. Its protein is CASSYSRQFEQYF.

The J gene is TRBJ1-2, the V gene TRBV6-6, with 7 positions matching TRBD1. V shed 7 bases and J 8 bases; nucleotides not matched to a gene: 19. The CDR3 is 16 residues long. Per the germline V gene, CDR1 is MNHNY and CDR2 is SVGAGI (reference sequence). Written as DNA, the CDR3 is TGTGCCAGCATTGACCCCCGGGACAGTCAATTCAGGGGCTACACCTTC. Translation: CASIDPRDSQFRGYTF.

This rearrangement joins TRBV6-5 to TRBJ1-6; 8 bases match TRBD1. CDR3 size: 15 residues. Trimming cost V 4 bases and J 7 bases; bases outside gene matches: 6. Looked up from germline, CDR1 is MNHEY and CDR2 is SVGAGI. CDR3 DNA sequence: TGTGCCAGCAGTTCCCGGACAGGGTACAATTCACCCCTCCACTTT. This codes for CASSSRTGYNSPLHF.

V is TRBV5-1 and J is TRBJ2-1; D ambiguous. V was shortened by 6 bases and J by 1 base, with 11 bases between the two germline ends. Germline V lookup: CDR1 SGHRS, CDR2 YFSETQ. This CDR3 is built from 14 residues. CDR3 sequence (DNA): TGCGCCAGCACCGTATCAGTATCCTACAATGAGCAGTTCTTC. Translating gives CASTVSVSYNEQFF. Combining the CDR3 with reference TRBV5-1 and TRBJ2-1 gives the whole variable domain KAGVTQTPRYLIKTRGQQVTLSCSPISGHRSVSWYQQTPGQGLQFLFEYFSETQRNKGNFPGRFSGRQFSNSRSEMNVSTLELGDSALYLCASTVSVSYNEQFFGPGTRLTVL.

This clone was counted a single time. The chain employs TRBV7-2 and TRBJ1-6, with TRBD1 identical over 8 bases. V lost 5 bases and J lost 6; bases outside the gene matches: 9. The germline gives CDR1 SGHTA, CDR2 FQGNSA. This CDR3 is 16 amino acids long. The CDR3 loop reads CASSLWTGKGNSPLHF. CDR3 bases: TGTGCCAGCAGCCTATGGACAGGGAAGGGTAATTCACCCCTCCACTTT.

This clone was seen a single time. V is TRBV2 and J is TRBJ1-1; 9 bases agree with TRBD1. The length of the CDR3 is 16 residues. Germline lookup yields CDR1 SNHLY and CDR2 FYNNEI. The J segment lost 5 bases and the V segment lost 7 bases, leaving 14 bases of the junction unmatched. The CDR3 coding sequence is TGTGCCAGCACGGAACAGGGGGCAATCATTGGTACTGAAGCTTTCTTT. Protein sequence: CASTEQGAIIGTEAFF.

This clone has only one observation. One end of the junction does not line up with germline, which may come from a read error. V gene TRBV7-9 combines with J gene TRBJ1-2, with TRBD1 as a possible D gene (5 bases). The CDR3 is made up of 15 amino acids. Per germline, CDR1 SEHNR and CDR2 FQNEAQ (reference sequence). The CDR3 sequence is CSSSLTPLSGGGYTF. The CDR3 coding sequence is TGTTCCAGCAGCTTAACACCCCTCAGCGGGGGTGGCTACACCTTC. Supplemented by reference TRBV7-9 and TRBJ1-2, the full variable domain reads DTGVSQNPRHKITKRGQNVTFRCDPISEHNRLYWYRQTLGQGPEFLTYFQNEAQLEKSRLLSDRFSAERPKGSFSTLEIQRTEQGDSAMYLCSSSLTPLSGGGYTFGSGTRLTVV.

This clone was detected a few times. The CDR3, as DNA: TGTGCCAGCAGCTTAGACCGGACACGAATGGAGACCCAGTACTTC. Protein sequence: CASSLDRTRMETQYF. The chain carries TRBV7-9 and TRBJ2-5; weak D call: TRBD1 (5 bases). Trimming took off 1 base at V and 5 bases at J, with 14 bases between the two ends. The CDR3 is made up of 15 amino acids. Per the germline V gene, CDR1 is SEHNR and CDR2 is FQNEAQ (reference sequence).

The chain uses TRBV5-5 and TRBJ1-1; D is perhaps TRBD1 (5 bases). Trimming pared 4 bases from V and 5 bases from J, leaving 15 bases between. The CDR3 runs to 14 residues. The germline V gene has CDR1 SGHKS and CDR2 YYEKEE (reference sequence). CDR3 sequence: CASSRRTGGTEAFF. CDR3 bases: TGTGCCAGCAGCCGGCGGACCGGGGGGACTGAAGCTTTCTTT.

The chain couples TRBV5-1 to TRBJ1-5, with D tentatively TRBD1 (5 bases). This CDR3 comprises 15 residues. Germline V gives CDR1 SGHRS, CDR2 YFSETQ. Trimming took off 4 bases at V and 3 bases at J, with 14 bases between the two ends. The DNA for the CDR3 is TGCGCCAGCAGCGCCCGGCCAGGGTTCAATCAGCCCCAGCATTTT. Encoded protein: CASSARPGFNQPQHF.

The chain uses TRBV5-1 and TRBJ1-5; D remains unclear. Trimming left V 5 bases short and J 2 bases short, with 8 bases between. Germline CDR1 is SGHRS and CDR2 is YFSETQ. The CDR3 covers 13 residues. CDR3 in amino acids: CASSREGNQPQHF. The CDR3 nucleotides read TGCGCCAGCAGTAGGGAGGGCAATCAGCCCCAGCATTTT.

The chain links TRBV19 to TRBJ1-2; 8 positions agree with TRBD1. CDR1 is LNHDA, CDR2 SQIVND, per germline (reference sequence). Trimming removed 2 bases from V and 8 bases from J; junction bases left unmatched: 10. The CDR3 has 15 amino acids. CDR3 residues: CASSISGTGGGGYTF. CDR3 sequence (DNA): TGTGCCAGTAGTATAAGTGGGACAGGTGGCGGCGGCTACACCTTC.

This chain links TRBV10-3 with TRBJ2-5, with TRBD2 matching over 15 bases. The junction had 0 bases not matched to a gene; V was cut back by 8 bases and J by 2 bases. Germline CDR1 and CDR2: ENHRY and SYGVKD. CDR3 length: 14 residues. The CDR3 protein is CAIGTSGGQETQYF. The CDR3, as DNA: TGTGCCATCGGGACTAGCGGGGGGCAAGAGACCCAGTACTTC.

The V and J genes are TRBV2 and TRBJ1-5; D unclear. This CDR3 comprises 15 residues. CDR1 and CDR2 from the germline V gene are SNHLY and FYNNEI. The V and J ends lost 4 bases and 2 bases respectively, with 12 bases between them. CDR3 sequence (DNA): TGTGCCAGCAGTGGGGCATTGGGTGGCAATCAGCCCCAGCATTTT. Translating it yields CASSGALGGNQPQHF.

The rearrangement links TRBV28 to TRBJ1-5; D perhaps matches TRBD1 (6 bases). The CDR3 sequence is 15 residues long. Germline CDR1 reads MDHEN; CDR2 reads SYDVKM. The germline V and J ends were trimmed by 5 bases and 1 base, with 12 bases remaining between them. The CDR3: CASSPRGLSNQPQHF. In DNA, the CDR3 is TGTGCCAGCAGTCCCAGGGGTTTGAGCAATCAGCCCCAGCATTTT.

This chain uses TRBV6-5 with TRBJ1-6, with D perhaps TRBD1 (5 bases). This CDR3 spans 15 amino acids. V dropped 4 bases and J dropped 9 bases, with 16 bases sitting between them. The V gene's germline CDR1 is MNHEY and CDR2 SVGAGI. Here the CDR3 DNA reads TGTGCCAGCAGTTCGACCAGGCAGGGAGGTTCACCCCTCCACTTT. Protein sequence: CASSSTRQGGSPLHF.

The CDR3: CADKPGRGKTEAFF. In DNA form, the CDR3 reads TGTGCCGACAAACCGGGCCGGGGGAAGACTGAAGCTTTCTTT. V usage is TRBV6-5 and J usage is TRBJ1-1; possible D gene TRBD1, 5 bases. V was cut by 11 bases and J by 5 bases, with 21 bases left in between. Germline assignment: CDR1 MNHEY and CDR2 SVGAGI. The CDR3 is made up of 14 amino acids.

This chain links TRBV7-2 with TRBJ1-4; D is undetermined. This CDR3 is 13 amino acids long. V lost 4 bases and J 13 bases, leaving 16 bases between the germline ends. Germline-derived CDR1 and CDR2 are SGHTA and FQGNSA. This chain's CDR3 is CASSSANGAALFF. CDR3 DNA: TGTGCCAGCAGCTCAGCGAACGGTGCCGCACTGTTTTTT.

CDR3 protein: CASSISGNQNYGYTF. CDR3 DNA sequence: TGTGCCAGTAGTATTTCAGGAAACCAGAACTATGGCTACACCTTC. The chain recombines TRBV19 with TRBJ1-2; D uncertain. Germline V CDR1 and CDR2: LNHDA, SQIVND (reference sequence). Trimming removed 3 bases at V and 2 bases at J, with 13 bases between. This CDR3 spans 15 amino acids.

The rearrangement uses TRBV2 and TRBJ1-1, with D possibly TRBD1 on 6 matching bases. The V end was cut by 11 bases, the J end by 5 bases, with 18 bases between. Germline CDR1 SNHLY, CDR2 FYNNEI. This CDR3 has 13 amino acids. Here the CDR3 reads CALGGPQGTEAFF. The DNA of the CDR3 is TGTGCCCTGGGGGGGCCGCAAGGTACTGAAGCTTTCTTT. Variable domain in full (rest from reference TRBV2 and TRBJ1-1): EPEVTQTPSHQVTQMGQEVILRCVPISNHLYFYWYRQILGQKVEFLVSFYNNEISEKSEIFDDQFSVERPDGSNFTLKIRSTKLEDSAMYFCALGGPQGTEAFFGQGTRLTVV.

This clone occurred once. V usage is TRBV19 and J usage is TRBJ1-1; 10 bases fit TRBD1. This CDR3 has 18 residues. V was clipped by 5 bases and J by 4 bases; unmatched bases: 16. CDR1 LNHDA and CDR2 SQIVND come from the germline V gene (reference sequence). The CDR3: CASSRSVPGQGSITEAFF. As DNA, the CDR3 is TGTGCCAGTAGTCGATCGGTCCCGGGACAGGGGAGTATCACTGAAGCTTTCTTT.

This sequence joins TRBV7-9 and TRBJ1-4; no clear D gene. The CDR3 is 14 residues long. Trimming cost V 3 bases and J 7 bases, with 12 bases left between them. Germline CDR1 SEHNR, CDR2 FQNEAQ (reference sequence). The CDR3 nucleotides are TGTGCCAGCAGCTTCAGAGAGAGGAGTGAAAAACTGTTTTTT. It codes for CASSFRERSEKLFF.